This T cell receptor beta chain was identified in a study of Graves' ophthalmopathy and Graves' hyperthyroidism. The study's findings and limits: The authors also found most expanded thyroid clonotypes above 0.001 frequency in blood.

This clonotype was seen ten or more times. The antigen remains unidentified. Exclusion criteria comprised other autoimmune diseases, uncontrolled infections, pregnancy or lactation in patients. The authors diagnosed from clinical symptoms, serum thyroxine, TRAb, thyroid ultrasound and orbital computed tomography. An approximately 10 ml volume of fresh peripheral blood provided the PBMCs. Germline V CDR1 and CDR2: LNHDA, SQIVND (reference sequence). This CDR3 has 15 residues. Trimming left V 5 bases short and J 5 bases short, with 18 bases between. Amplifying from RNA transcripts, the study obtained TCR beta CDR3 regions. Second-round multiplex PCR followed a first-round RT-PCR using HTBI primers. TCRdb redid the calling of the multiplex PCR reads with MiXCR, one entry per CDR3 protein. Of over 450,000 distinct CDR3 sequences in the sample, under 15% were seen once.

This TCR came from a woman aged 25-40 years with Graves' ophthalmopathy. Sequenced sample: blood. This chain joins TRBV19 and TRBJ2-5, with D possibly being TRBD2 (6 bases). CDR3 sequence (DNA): TGTGCCAGTAGTGAGACCGGGACCGCGGGGGAGACCCAGTACTTC. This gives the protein CASSETGTAGETQYF. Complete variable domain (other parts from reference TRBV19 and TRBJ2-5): DGGITQSPKYLFRKEGQNVTLSCEQNLNHDAMYWYRQDPGQGLRLIYYSQIVNDFQKGDIAEGYSVSREKKESFPLTVTSAQKNPTAFYLCASSETGTAGETQYFGPGTRLLVL.